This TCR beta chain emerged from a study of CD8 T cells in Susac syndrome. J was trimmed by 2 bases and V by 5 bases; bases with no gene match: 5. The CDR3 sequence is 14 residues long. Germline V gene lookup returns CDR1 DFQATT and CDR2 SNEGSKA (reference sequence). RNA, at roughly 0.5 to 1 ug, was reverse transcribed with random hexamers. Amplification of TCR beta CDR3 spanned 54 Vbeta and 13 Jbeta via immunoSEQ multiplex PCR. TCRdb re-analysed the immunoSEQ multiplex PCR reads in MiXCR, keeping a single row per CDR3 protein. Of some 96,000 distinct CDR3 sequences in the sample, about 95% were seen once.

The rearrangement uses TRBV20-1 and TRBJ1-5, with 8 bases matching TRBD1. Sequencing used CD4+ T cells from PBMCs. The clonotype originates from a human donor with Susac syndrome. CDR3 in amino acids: CSADRGVGNQPQHF. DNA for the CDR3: TGCAGTGCTGACAGGGGAGTTGGCAATCAGCCCCAGCATTTT.